This TCR beta chain originates from a study of blood T cells in healthy people across ages. The second PCR ran roughly 6 to 11 cycles with a sample-barcoded 5' primer and J-beta primers. Each cDNA molecule carried a tag from a template-switch adaptor that contained 12 random nucleotides. Researchers report that each sample yielded at least 3 million CDR3-containing paired-end reads. In TCRdb, the 5' RACE reads were re-called with MiXCR into one record per CDR3 protein. The sample has fewer than 1.5 million distinct CDR3 sequences, roughly 40% seen once. With respect to this clonotype: Its cognate antigen is unknown.

The CDR3 sequence is 18 residues long. With 0 bases removed from V and 1 base from J, the gap between germline ends came to 17 bases. Findings of the study overall: Aged donors had fewer naive CD4+ cells and lower diversity than long-lived donors. Changes in expanded clonotypes were possibly confounded, as the CMV status of donors was unknown.

The V call is TRBV23-1, the J call TRBJ2-3; D uncertain. TRBV23-1 is assigned to the ORF class and has an uncertain function. The TCR comes from a woman between 18 and 29 years old in good health. The source material was blood. The CDR3 protein is CASSQSRLKRQRTDTQYF. CDR3 bases: TGCGCCAGCAGTCAATCGCGGCTTAAACGGCAGCGCACAGATACGCAGTATTTT.